This T cell receptor (beta chain) came from a study of cytomegalovirus exposure and HLA in healthy donors. Broader study findings: There was a cluster of highly shared sequence variants that was likely a sequencing artifact. In vitro assays verified that a few CMV-associated chains recognized CMV antigens specifically.

This clone was observed a handful of times. Its antigen is not identified. Looked up from germline, CDR1 is SGHDN and CDR2 is FVKESK. Trimming removed 1 base at V and 0 bases at J, with 11 bases between. This CDR3 contains 16 residues. PCR primers comprised 60 Vbeta and 13 Jbeta primers. Clones were read by immunoSEQ multiplex PCR, and TCRdb kept only the in-frame ones, dropping some. The sample shows approximately 160,000 clones, roughly 79% of them seen only once. The chain carries TRBV14 and TRBJ2-3, with TRBD2 as a possible D gene (7 bases). What was sequenced was PBMCs. The clonotype was recovered from a male donor in good health and CMV-seropositive. Here the CDR3 reads CASSQGGRGSTDTQYF. In DNA form, the CDR3 reads TGTGCCAGCAGCCAAGGAGGGAGGGGGAGCACAGATACGCAGTATTTT. The variable domain in full, with the rest retrieved from reference TRBV14 and TRBJ2-3, is EAGVTQFPSHSVIEKGQTVTLRCDPISGHDNLYWYRRVMGKEIKFLLHFVKESKQDESGMPNNRFLAERTGGTYSTLKVQPAELEDSGVYFCASSQGGRGSTDTQYFGPGTRLTVL.